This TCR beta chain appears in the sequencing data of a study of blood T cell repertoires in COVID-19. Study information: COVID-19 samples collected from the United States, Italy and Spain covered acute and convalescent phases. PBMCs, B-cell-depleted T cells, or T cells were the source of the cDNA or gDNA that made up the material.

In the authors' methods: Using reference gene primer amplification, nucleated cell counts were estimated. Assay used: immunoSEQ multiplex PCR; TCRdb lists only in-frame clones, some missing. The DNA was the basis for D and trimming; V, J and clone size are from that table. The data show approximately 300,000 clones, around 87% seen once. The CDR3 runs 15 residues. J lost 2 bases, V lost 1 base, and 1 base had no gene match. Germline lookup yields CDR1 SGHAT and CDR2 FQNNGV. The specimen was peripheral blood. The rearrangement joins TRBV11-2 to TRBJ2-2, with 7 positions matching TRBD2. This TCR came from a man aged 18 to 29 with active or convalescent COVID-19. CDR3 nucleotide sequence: TGTGCCAGCAGCTTAGTAGCGGGTAACACCGGGGAGCTGTTTTTT. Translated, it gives CASSLVAGNTGELFF.